This T cell receptor (beta chain) was identified in a study of T cells in Graves' hyperthyroidism and ophthalmopathy. The CDR3 totals 15 residues. CDR1 is SGHTA and CDR2 is FQGNSA in the germline V gene. With V trimmed by 5 bases and J by 4 bases, 9 bases remained unmatched. This clonotype was seen a few times. Template material for amplifying TCR beta CDR3 regions consisted of RNA transcripts. A first-round RT-PCR of the TCR CDR3 used the HTBI primer set. TCRdb itself ran the multiplex PCR reads through MiXCR, one entry per CDR3 protein. The sample lists about 600,000 distinct CDR3 sequences, roughly 14% occurring once.

This receptor was taken from a woman between 45 and 65 years old with Graves' ophthalmopathy. Input material: blood. The rearrangement links TRBV7-2 to TRBJ2-5; 8 positions agree with TRBD1. This chain's CDR3 is CASSLRTGWAETQYF. The CDR3, as DNA: TGTGCCAGCAGCCTAAGGACAGGGTGGGCAGAGACCCAGTACTTC.